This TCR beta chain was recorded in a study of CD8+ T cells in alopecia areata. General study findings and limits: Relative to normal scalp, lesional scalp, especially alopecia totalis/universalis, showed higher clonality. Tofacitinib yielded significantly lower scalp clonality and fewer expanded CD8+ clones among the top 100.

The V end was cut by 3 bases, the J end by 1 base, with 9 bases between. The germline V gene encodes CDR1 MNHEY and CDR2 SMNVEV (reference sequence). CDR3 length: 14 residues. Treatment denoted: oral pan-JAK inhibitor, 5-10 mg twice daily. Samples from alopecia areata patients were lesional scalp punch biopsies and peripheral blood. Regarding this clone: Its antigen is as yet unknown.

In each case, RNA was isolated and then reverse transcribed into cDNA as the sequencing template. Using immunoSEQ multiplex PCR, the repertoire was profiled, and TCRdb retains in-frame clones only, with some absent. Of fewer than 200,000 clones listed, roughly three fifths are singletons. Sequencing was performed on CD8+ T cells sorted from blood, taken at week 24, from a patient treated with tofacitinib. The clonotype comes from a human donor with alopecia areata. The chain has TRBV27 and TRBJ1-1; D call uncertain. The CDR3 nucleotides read TGTGCCAGCAGTTTTGGACGTTGGAACACTGAAGCTTTCTTT. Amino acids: CASSFGRWNTEAFF.